The 15 T cell receptor beta chains in this list originate from one sample, sequenced in a study of cytomegalovirus exposure and HLA in healthy donors. The PCR used 60 Vbeta and 13 Jbeta primers. The data were produced by immunoSEQ multiplex PCR, yet TCRdb's version contains in-frame clones alone and is incomplete. Of roughly 150,000 clones in the sample, 65% to 70% were seen once. The sample was PBMCs. These receptor sequences come from a human donor in good health.

The gene calls are TRBV7-8 and TRBJ2-7; 9 bases agree with TRBD1. This CDR3 comprises 14 residues. V dropped 3 bases and J dropped 7; count of bases not matched to a gene: 7. Germline CDR1 is SGHVS and CDR2 is FQNEAQ. The CDR3 DNA reads as TGTGCCAGCAGCTTCCGGGACAGGGCGGTTGAGCAGTACTTC. This sequence encodes CASSFRDRAVEQYF. Full variable domain (rest looked up from reference TRBV7-8 and TRBJ2-7): GAGVSQSPRYKVAKRGQDVALRCDPISGHVSLFWYQQALGQGPEFLTYFQNEAQLDKSGLPSDRFFAERPEGSVSTLKIQRTQQEDSAVYLCASSFRDRAVEQYFGPGTRLTVT.

The chain employs TRBV4-3 and TRBJ2-1, with D possibly matching TRBD1 (6 bases). The germline CDR1 and CDR2 sequences are LGHNA and YSLEER. The length of the CDR3 is 13 residues. The CDR3 region has the DNA TGCATGAAAACAGGGAGCTCCTACAATGAGCAGTTCTTC. It is translated as CMKTGSSYNEQFF.

The chain carries TRBV5-1 and TRBJ2-2; D uncertain. This CDR3 region has 13 residues. Germline assignment: CDR1 SGHRS and CDR2 YFSETQ. Trimming pared 2 bases from V and 6 bases from J, leaving 8 bases between. Here the CDR3 DNA reads TGCGCCAGCAGCTTACGACTTGCCGGGGAGCTGTTTTTT. Translation: CASSLRLAGELFF.

The chain recombines TRBV18 with TRBJ2-1, with TRBD1 matching 9 bases. J lost 6 bases, V lost 6 bases, and 6 bases had no gene match. From germline, CDR1 is KGHSH and CDR2 LQKENI. This CDR3 has 14 amino acids. The CDR3 sequence is CASSRTGEFNEQFF. The CDR3 DNA reads as TGTGCCAGCTCTAGGACAGGGGAATTCAATGAGCAGTTCTTC.

The CDR3 coding sequence is TGTGCCAGCAGTCCCCTCCACTCGGGGGTGGGTTACGAGCAGTACTTC. This sequence encodes CASSPLHSGVGYEQYF. This chain links TRBV28 with TRBJ2-7, with D perhaps TRBD2 (6 bases). V gave up 5 bases and J gave up 4 bases, with 21 bases separating them. Germline CDR1 MDHEN, CDR2 SYDVKM. The CDR3 has 16 amino acids.

This clone was observed a single time. The rearrangement joins TRBV7-7 to TRBJ2-3; no firm D call. The V end lost 1 base, the J end lost 4 bases, and 9 bases lay between the germline ends. This CDR3 spans 14 amino acids. In germline, CDR1 is SSHAT, CDR2 FNYEAQ (reference sequence). DNA of the CDR3: TGTGCCAGCAGCTTAGACAGCACCGCAGATACGCAGTATTTT. This codes for CASSLDSTADTQYF.

This chain joins TRBV28 and TRBJ2-5; D possibly corresponds to TRBD1 (6 bases). Germline CDR1 and CDR2: MDHEN and SYDVKM. CDR3 size: 15 residues. Trimming removed 6 bases at V and 1 base at J, with 15 bases between. The CDR3 nucleotides are TGTGCCAGCAGAACCGGGACAAGGTTCCAAGAGACCCAGTACTTC. It translates to CASRTGTRFQETQYF.

V is TRBV7-9 and J is TRBJ2-1; 9 positions agree with TRBD1. In germline, CDR1 is SEHNR, CDR2 FQNEAQ (reference sequence). This CDR3 spans 14 amino acids. With V trimmed by 3 bases and J by 5 bases, 2 bases remained unmatched. The CDR3 nucleotides read TGTGCCAGCAGCTTGACAGGGGGGAACAATGAGCAGTTCTTC. This encodes CASSLTGGNNEQFF.

As concerns this clone: Different DNA sequences within this sample yield the same CDR3. The chain employs TRBV4-1 and TRBJ2-5, with 7 nucleotides matching TRBD1. J lost 2 bases, V lost 1 base, and 4 bases had no gene match. Germline CDR1 MGHRA, CDR2 YSYEKL. The CDR3 sequence is 15 residues long. The CDR3 reads CASSQGLGQQETQYF. CDR3 DNA: TGCGCCAGCAGCCAAGGTCTGGGACAGCAAGAGACCCAGTACTTC.

The chain is built from TRBV11-3 and TRBJ1-4, with TRBD1 matching 9 bases. The CDR3 is made up of 14 amino acids. V shed 3 bases and J 7 bases; nucleotides not matched to a gene: 3. Germline V gene sequence: CDR1 SGHNT, CDR2 YENEEA. The CDR3 reads CASSLDRGGEKLFF. The CDR3 nucleotides are TGTGCCAGCAGCTTGGACAGGGGAGGTGAAAAACTGTTTTTT.

The count of this clone is one. This sequence joins TRBV10-1 and TRBJ2-1; D is possibly TRBD1 (8 bases). Trimming pared 5 bases from V and 6 bases from J, leaving 17 bases between. Germline CDR1 is WNHNN and CDR2 is SYGVQD (reference sequence). The CDR3 loop spans 15 amino acids. CDR3 sequence reads: CASSQGAPGGNEQFF. The CDR3 DNA reads as TGCGCCAGCAGTCAGGGGGCCCCGGGGGGCAATGAGCAGTTCTTC.

V gene TRBV27 combines with J gene TRBJ1-1; D possibly corresponds to TRBD1 (6 bases). CDR1 is MNHEY, CDR2 SMNVEV, per germline (reference sequence). Trimming removed 5 bases at V and 1 base at J, with 11 bases between. This CDR3 comprises 14 residues. The CDR3 is CASSPWGQNTEAFF. The CDR3 DNA follows: TGTGCCAGCAGTCCTTGGGGGCAGAACACTGAAGCTTTCTTT.

V gene TRBV11-1 combines with J gene TRBJ2-1, with TRBD2 matching over 13 bases. From germline, CDR1 is SGHAT and CDR2 FQDESV (reference sequence). There are 16 residues in the CDR3. V dropped 5 bases and J dropped 6; count of bases not matched to a gene: 7. The CDR3 DNA is TGTGCCAGCAGCCTATTAACTAGCGGGGGGGCCAATGAGCAGTTCTTC. This encodes CASSLLTSGGANEQFF.

J is TRBJ2-7 and V is TRBV5-1; 11 bases map to TRBD2. From germline, CDR1 is SGHRS and CDR2 YFSETQ. With V trimmed by 4 bases and J by 0 bases, 3 bases remained unmatched. The CDR3 runs 15 residues. CDR3: CASSPTSGSSYEQYF. The CDR3 DNA sequence: TGCGCCAGCAGCCCCACTAGCGGGAGCTCCTACGAGCAGTACTTC.

In its sample, this clone was seen a few times. CDR3 sequence: CASSPFAGGVGKYNEQFF. CDR3 sequence (DNA): TGTGCCAGCAGTCCATTCGCGGGAGGGGTCGGAAAATACAATGAGCAGTTCTTC. V and J are TRBV27 and TRBJ2-1, with TRBD2 matching over 9 bases. Germline assignment: CDR1 MNHEY and CDR2 SMNVEV (reference sequence). Unmatched junction bases numbered 15, after V lost 5 bases and J lost 4 bases. The CDR3 covers 18 residues.